What follows describes a single T cell receptor beta chain. At the DNA level, this CDR3 is encoded by other sequences in the same sample as well. Everyone who took part was about 18 to 90 years old, and they came from 24 US areas. A COVID-19 case had been met by exposed participants during the 2 weeks before study entry. Per the original methods: Reference gene primer amplification gave estimated nucleated cell counts. The method was immunoSEQ multiplex PCR; TCRdb's version includes in-frame clones alone and lacks a portion of them. V and J calls and clone size are given by that table; D and trimming were obtained from the DNA. The sample lists approximately 300,000 clones, 85% to 95% seen once, with around 4.2% in the top ten. This sample stems from a study of blood T cell repertoires in COVID-19. Study-wide context: The analysed material was cDNA or gDNA that came from T cells, B-cell-depleted T cells, or PBMCs.

The length of the CDR3 is 15 residues. V lost 5 bases to trimming and J lost 0 bases; unmatched junction nucleotides: 6. Germline V CDR1 and CDR2: SEHNR, FQNEAQ (reference sequence). This chain links TRBV7-9 with TRBJ1-1; TRBD1 matches 7 bases. This sequence was found in a woman aged 25 to 45 who had been exposed to COVID-19. Sequencing used PBMCs or T cells enriched from blood (not recorded which). DNA of the CDR3: TGTGCCAGCAGCCCCCGGACAGGACTGAACACTGAAGCTTTCTTT. Translated, it gives CASSPRTGLNTEAFF.